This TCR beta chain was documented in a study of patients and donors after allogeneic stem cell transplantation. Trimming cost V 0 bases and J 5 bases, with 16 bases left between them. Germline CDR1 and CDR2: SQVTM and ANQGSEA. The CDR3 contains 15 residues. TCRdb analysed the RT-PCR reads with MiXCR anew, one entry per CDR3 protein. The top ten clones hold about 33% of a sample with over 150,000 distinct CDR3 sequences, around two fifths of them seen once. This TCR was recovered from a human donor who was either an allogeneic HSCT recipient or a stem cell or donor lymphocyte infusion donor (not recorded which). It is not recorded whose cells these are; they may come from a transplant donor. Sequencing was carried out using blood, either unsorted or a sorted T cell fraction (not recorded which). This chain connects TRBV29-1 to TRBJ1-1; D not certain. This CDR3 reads CSVEDQQKGRTEAFF. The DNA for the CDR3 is TGCAGCGTTGAAGATCAGCAGAAGGGAAGGACTGAAGCTTTCTTT.